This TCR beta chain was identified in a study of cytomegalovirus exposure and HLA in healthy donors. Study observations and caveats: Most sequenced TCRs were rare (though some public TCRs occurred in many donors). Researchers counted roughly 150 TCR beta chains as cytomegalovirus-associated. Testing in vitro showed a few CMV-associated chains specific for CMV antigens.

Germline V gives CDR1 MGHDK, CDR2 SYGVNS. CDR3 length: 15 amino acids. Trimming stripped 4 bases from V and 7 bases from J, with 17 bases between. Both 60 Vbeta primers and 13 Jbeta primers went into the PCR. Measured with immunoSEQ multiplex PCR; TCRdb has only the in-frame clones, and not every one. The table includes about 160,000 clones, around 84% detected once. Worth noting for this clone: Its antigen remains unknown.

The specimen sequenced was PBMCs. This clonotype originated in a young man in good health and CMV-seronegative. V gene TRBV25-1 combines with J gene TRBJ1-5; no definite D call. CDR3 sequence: CASSAPEGPRQPQHF. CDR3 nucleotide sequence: TGTGCCAGCAGTGCCCCGGAGGGCCCCAGGCAGCCCCAGCATTTT.